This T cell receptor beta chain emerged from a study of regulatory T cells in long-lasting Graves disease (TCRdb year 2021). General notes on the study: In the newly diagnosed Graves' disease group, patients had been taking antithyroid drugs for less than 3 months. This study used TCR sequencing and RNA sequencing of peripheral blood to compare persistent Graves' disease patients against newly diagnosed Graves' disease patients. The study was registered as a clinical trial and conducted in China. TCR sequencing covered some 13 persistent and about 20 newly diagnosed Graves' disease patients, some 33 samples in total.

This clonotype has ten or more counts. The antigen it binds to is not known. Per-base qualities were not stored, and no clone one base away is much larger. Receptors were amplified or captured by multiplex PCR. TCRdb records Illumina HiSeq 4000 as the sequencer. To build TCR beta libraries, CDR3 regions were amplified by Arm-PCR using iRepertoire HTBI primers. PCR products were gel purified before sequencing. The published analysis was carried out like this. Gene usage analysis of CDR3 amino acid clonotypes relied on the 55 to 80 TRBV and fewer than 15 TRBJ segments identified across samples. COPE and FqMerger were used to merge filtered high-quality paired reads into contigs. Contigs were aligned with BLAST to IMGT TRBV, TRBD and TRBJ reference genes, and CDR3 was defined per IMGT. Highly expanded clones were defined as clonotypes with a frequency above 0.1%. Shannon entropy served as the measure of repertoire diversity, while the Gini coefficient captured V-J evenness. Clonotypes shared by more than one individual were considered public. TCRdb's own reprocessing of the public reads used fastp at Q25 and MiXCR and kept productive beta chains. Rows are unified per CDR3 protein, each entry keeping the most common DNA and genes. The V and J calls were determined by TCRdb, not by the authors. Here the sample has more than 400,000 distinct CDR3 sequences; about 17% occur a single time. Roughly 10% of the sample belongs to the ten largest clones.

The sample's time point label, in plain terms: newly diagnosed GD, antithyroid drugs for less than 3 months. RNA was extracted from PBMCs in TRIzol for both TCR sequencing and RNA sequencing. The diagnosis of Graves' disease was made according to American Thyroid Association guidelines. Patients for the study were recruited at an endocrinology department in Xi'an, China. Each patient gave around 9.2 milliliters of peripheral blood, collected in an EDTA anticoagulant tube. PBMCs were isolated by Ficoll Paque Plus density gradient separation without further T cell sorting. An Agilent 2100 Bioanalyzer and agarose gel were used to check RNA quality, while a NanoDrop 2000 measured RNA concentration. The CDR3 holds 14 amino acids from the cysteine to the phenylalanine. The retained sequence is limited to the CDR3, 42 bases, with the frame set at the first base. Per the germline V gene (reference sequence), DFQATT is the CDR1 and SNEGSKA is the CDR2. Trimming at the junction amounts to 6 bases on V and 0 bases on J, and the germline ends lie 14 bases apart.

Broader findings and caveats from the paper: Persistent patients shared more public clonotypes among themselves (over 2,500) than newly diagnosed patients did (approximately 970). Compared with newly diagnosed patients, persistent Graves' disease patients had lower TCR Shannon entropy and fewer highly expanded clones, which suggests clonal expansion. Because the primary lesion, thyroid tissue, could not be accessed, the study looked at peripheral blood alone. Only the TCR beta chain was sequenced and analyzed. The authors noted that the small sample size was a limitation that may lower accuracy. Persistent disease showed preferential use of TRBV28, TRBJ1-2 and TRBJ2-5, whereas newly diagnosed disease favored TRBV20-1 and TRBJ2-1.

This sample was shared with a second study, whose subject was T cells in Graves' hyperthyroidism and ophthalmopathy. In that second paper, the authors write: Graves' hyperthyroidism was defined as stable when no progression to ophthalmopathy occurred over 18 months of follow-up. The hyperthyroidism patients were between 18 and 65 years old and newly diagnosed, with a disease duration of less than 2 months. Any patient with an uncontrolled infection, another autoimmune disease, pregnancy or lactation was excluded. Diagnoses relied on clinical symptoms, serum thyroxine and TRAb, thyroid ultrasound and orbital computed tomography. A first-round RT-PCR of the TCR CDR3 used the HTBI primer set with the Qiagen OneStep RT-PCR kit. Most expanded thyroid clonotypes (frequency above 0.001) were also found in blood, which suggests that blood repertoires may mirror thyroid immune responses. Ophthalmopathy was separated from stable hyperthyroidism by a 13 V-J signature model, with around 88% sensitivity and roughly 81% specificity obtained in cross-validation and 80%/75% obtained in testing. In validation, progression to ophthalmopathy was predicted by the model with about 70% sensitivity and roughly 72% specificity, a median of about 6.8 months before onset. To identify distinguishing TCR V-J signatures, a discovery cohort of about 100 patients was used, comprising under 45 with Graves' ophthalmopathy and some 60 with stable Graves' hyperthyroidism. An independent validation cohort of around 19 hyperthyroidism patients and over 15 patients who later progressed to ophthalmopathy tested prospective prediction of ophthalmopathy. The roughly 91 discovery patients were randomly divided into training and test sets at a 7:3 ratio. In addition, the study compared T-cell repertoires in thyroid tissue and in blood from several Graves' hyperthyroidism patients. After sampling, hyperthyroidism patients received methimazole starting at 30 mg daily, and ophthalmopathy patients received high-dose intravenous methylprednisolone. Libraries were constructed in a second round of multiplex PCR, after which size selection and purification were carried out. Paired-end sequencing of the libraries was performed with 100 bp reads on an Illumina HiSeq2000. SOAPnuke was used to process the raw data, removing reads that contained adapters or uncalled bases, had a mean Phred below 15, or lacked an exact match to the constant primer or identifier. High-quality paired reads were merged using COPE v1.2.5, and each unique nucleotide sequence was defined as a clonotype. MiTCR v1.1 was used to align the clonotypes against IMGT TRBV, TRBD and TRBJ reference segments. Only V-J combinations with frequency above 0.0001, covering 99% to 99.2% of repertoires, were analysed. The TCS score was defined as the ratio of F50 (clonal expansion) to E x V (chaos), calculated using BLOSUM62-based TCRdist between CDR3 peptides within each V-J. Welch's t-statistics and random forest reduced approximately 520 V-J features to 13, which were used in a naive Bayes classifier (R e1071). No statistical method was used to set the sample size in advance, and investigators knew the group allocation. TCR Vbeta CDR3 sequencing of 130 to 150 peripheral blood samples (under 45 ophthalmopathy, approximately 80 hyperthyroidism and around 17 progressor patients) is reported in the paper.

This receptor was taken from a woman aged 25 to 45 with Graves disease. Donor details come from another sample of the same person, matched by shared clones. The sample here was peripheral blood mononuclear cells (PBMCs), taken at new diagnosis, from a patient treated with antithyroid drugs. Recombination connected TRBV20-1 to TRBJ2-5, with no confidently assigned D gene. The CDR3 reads CSALLKRDQETQYF. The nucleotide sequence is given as TGCAGTGCGCTACTTAAACGGGACCAAGAGACCCAGTACTTC.